A selection of T cell receptor beta chains follows, all from one sample in a study of blood T cells in healthy people across ages. TCRdb re-analysed the 5' RACE reads in MiXCR, keeping a single row per CDR3 protein. The sample yields hundreds of thousands of distinct CDR3 sequences, over 40% seen once. The sample was blood. The origin of the receptors is a woman of 80 years or more in good health. Both conserved end residues are part of each CDR3. The D gene is left open where the match is weak. Not all rows give a size; the values are once, few, many and, for expanded clones, a class.

V gene: TRBV3-1
D gene: NA
J gene: TRBJ1-2
clone size: NA
CDR3 protein: CASSPGGAGFGGYTF
CDR3 DNA: TGTGCCAGCAGCCCAGGAGGAGCGGGTTTCGGGGGCTACACCTTC

V gene: TRBV20-1
D gene: NA
J gene: TRBJ2-5
clone size: NA
CDR3 protein: CSARGGLGETQYF
CDR3 DNA: TGCAGTGCTAGGGGTGGGCTTGGGGAGACCCAGTACTTC

V gene: TRBV6-5
D gene: NA
J gene: TRBJ2-4
clone size: many
CDR3 protein: CASNSPGKNIQYF
CDR3 DNA: TGTGCCAGCAACTCACCGGGCAAAAACATTCAGTACTTC

V gene: TRBV7-3
D gene: NA
J gene: TRBJ1-3
clone size: once
CDR3 protein: CASSTPPRDSRTQNGNTIYF
CDR3 DNA: TGTGCCAGCAGCACACCACCACGGGACTCCCGCACTCAGAATGGAAACACCATATATTTT

V gene: TRBV12-3/TRBV12-4
D gene: NA
J gene: TRBJ2-7
clone size: NA
CDR3 protein: CASSIGRRAYNEQYF
CDR3 DNA: TGTGCCAGCAGTATCGGTAGGAGGGCCTACAATGAGCAGTACTTC

V gene: TRBV28
D gene: NA
J gene: TRBJ2-7
clone size: few
CDR3 protein: CASSLGGTPSYEQYF
CDR3 DNA: TGTGCCAGCAGTTTAGGAGGGACCCCCTCCTACGAGCAGTACTTC

V gene: TRBV28
D gene: TRBD2
J gene: TRBJ2-7
clone size: many
CDR3 protein: CASSLTGLYEQYF
CDR3 DNA: TGTGCCAGCAGCTTGACGGGACTATACGAGCAGTACTTC

V gene: TRBV7-8
D gene: NA
J gene: TRBJ1-3
clone size: NA
CDR3 protein: CASSVLQRVGSGNTIYF
CDR3 DNA: TGTGCCAGCAGCGTCCTACAGCGAGTAGGCTCTGGAAACACCATATATTTT

V gene: TRBV18
D gene: NA
J gene: TRBJ1-5
clone size: NA
CDR3 protein: CASSPGERGRQPQHF
CDR3 DNA: TGTGCCAGCTCACCGGGAGAGAGAGGGCGACAGCCCCAGCATTTT

V gene: TRBV4-1
D gene: TRBD2
J gene: TRBJ2-1
clone size: NA
CDR3 protein: CASGGWLGTKNEQFF
CDR3 DNA: TGCGCCAGCGGGGGTTGGTTAGGGACTAAGAATGAGCAGTTCTTC

V gene: TRBV12-3/TRBV12-4
D gene: NA
J gene: TRBJ1-2
clone size: few
CDR3 protein: CASGVGPYGYTF
CDR3 DNA: TGTGCCAGCGGGGTCGGGCCCTATGGCTACACCTTC

V gene: TRBV10-3
D gene: NA
J gene: TRBJ1-1
clone size: NA
CDR3 protein: CAISGEVPGVNTEAFF
CDR3 DNA: TGTGCCATCAGTGGAGAGGTACCGGGGGTGAACACTGAAGCTTTCTTT

V gene: TRBV11-2
D gene: NA
J gene: TRBJ1-2
clone size: NA
CDR3 protein: CASSSRTNYGYTF
CDR3 DNA: TGTGCCAGCAGCTCAAGGACTAACTATGGCTACACCTTC

V gene: TRBV4-1
D gene: NA
J gene: TRBJ1-2
clone size: many
CDR3 protein: CASSHPREVSGGGYTF
CDR3 DNA: TGCGCCAGCAGCCACCCCCGGGAGGTTTCGGGGGGTGGCTACACCTTC

V gene: TRBV12-3/TRBV12-4
D gene: NA
J gene: TRBJ2-7
clone size: NA
CDR3 protein: CASAWDISYEQYF
CDR3 DNA: TGTGCCAGCGCCTGGGACATCTCCTACGAGCAGTACTTC

V gene: TRBV20-1
D gene: TRBD2
J gene: TRBJ2-7
clone size: once
CDR3 protein: CSAWTSGAYEQYF
CDR3 DNA: TGCAGTGCATGGACTAGCGGGGCCTACGAGCAGTACTTC

V gene: TRBV7-3
D gene: TRBD2
J gene: TRBJ2-7
clone size: few
CDR3 protein: CASSLKTSGGTHSSYEQYF
CDR3 DNA: TGTGCCAGCAGCTTAAAGACTAGCGGGGGAACCCATAGCTCCTACGAGCAGTACTTC

V gene: TRBV30
D gene: NA
J gene: TRBJ1-5
clone size: many
CDR3 protein: CAWGLGYSNQPQHF
CDR3 DNA: TGTGCCTGGGGGTTGGGTTATAGCAATCAGCCCCAGCATTTT

V gene: TRBV18
D gene: TRBD1
J gene: TRBJ1-4
clone size: few
CDR3 protein: CASSPWTGNEKLFF
CDR3 DNA: TGTGCCAGCTCACCCTGGACAGGGAATGAAAAACTGTTTTTT

V gene: TRBV7-2
D gene: TRBD2
J gene: TRBJ2-3
clone size: many
CDR3 protein: CASSPLAGALRTDTQYF
CDR3 DNA: TGTGCCAGCAGCCCACTAGCGGGAGCTCTCCGCACAGATACGCAGTATTTT

V gene: TRBV15
D gene: NA
J gene: TRBJ2-2
clone size: NA
CDR3 protein: CATTGGVSGELFF
CDR3 DNA: TGTGCCACCACGGGCGGGGTTTCCGGGGAGCTGTTTTTT

V gene: TRBV24-1
D gene: TRBD1
J gene: TRBJ2-3
clone size: NA
CDR3 protein: CATSDLGQGTDTQYF
CDR3 DNA: TGTGCCACCAGTGATTTGGGACAGGGAACAGATACGCAGTATTTT

V gene: TRBV29-1
D gene: TRBD2
J gene: TRBJ2-1
clone size: many
CDR3 protein: CSVDSGTTNEQFF
CDR3 DNA: TGCAGCGTTGATTCCGGGACTACCAATGAGCAGTTCTTC

V gene: TRBV20-1
D gene: TRBD1
J gene: TRBJ2-4
clone size: many
CDR3 protein: CSASLRNRGTSIAKNIQYF
CDR3 DNA: TGCAGTGCTAGTTTAAGGAACAGGGGTACTTCAATTGCCAAAAACATTCAGTACTTC

V gene: TRBV9
D gene: NA
J gene: TRBJ1-6
clone size: many
CDR3 protein: CASSVGQSSYNSPLHF
CDR3 DNA: TGTGCCAGCAGCGTCGGACAGAGCTCCTATAATTCACCCCTCCACTTT

V gene: TRBV3-1
D gene: NA
J gene: TRBJ1-5
clone size: NA
CDR3 protein: CAGSQGTGNQPQHF
CDR3 DNA: TGTGCCGGCAGCCAAGGGACGGGCAATCAGCCCCAGCATTTT

V gene: TRBV18
D gene: NA
J gene: TRBJ2-5
clone size: few
CDR3 protein: CASSPQGSGTQYF
CDR3 DNA: TGTGCCAGCTCACCTCAGGGAAGCGGGACCCAGTACTTC

V gene: TRBV4-1
D gene: TRBD1
J gene: TRBJ1-1
clone size: NA
CDR3 protein: CASSQGDSYTEAFF
CDR3 DNA: TGCGCCAGCAGCCAAGGGGACAGTTACACTGAAGCTTTCTTT

V gene: TRBV20-1
D gene: NA
J gene: TRBJ1-5
clone size: NA
CDR3 protein: CSADAQSYSNQPQHF
CDR3 DNA: TGCAGTGCGGACGCCCAGTCGTATAGCAATCAGCCCCAGCATTTT

V gene: TRBV28
D gene: TRBD2
J gene: TRBJ2-7
clone size: once
CDR3 protein: CASRRLAGGSYEQYF
CDR3 DNA: TGTGCCAGCAGGCGACTAGCGGGGGGTTCCTACGAGCAGTACTTC

V gene: TRBV9
D gene: NA
J gene: TRBJ1-2
clone size: NA
CDR3 protein: CASSVGRAYYGYTF
CDR3 DNA: TGTGCCAGCAGCGTAGGTCGGGCCTACTATGGCTACACCTTC

V gene: TRBV27
D gene: NA
J gene: TRBJ2-7
clone size: NA
CDR3 protein: CASSLAGGAIRYEQYF
CDR3 DNA: TGTGCCAGCAGTTTGGCCGGGGGCGCCATTAGATACGAGCAGTACTTC

V gene: TRBV2
D gene: TRBD1
J gene: TRBJ1-2
clone size: NA
CDR3 protein: CASRTGATYGYTF
CDR3 DNA: TGTGCCAGTAGGACAGGCGCTACCTATGGCTACACCTTC

V gene: TRBV6-5
D gene: TRBD1
J gene: TRBJ2-3
clone size: many
CDR3 protein: CASSGTGVTDTQYF
CDR3 DNA: TGTGCCAGCAGCGGGACAGGAGTCACAGATACGCAGTATTTT

V gene: TRBV18
D gene: TRBD2
J gene: TRBJ2-1
clone size: many
CDR3 protein: CASSPPNLADDNEQFF
CDR3 DNA: TGTGCCAGCTCACCACCGAATCTAGCGGATGACAATGAGCAGTTCTTC

V gene: TRBV6-6
D gene: TRBD1
J gene: TRBJ1-2
clone size: few
CDR3 protein: CASSHRDRVKGYTF
CDR3 DNA: TGTGCCAGCAGCCACCGGGACAGGGTTAAGGGCTACACCTTC

V gene: TRBV10-3
D gene: TRBD1
J gene: TRBJ2-1
clone size: once
CDR3 protein: CAIRRAPGQGGSDEQFF
CDR3 DNA: TGTGCCATCAGGCGAGCCCCCGGACAGGGGGGAAGTGATGAGCAGTTCTTC

V gene: TRBV5-1
D gene: NA
J gene: TRBJ2-5
clone size: few
CDR3 protein: CASSLAWGSVGNEQYF
CDR3 DNA: TGCGCCAGCAGCTTGGCTTGGGGTAGTGTCGGCAATGAGCAGTACTTC

V gene: TRBV6-5
D gene: TRBD1
J gene: TRBJ1-4
clone size: NA
CDR3 protein: CASSRDRDYSEKLFF
CDR3 DNA: TGTGCCAGCAGTCGGGACAGGGACTATAGTGAAAAACTGTTTTTT

V gene: TRBV10-3
D gene: TRBD2
J gene: TRBJ2-3
clone size: many
CDR3 protein: CAIQGSGGSTDTQYF
CDR3 DNA: TGTGCCATCCAGGGTAGCGGGGGATCCACAGATACGCAGTATTTT

V gene: TRBV7-2
D gene: NA
J gene: TRBJ2-3
clone size: NA
CDR3 protein: CASSSLTVTDTQYF
CDR3 DNA: TGTGCCAGCAGCTCCCTGACAGTCACAGATACGCAGTATTTT